The 17 T cell receptor beta chains reported below all come from one sample, sequenced in a study of blood T cell repertoires in COVID-19. Repertoires were generated with immunoSEQ multiplex PCR, while TCRdb's copy carries only in-frame clones and drops some. The table includes 110,000 to 150,000 clones, 65% to 90% detected once. The sequenced sample was peripheral blood. The receptors shown here come from a human donor in a cohort sampled during active COVID-19.

CDR3 in amino acids: CASSFRVVSDSYNEQFF. The CDR3 DNA is TGTGCCAGCAGCTTCAGGGTAGTTTCGGACTCCTACAATGAGCAGTTCTTC. The chain recombines TRBV7-2 with TRBJ2-1, with a weak D call TRBD1 (5 bases). The CDR3 is 17 residues long. The V end lost 3 bases, the J end lost 0 bases, and 15 bases lay between the germline ends. Germline V gene lookup returns CDR1 SGHTA and CDR2 FQGNSA.

This clone was seen only a few times. The chain is built from TRBV10-3 and TRBJ2-5; 7 bases are a match to TRBD2. This CDR3 is built from 17 residues. J lost 1 base, V lost 0 bases, and 8 bases had no gene match. Per germline, CDR1 ENHRY and CDR2 SYGVKD. CDR3 nucleotide sequence: TGTGCCATCAGTGAGTCTGGACTAGGAGGCCCCCAAGAGACCCAGTACTTC. Translating it yields CAISESGLGGPQETQYF.

This chain connects TRBV29-1 to TRBJ1-1, with TRBD1 matching over 9 bases. Germline CDR1 SQVTM, CDR2 ANQGSEA. CDR3 size: 13 residues. The J segment lost 1 base and the V segment lost 5 bases, leaving 2 bases of the junction unmatched. The CDR3 DNA sequence: TGCAGCGTTCTACAGGGGGCGAACACTGAAGCTTTCTTT. It specifies CSVLQGANTEAFF. The full variable domain, in which reference TRBV29-1 and TRBJ1-1 provide the parts outside the CDR3, is SAVISQKPSRDICQRGTSLTIQCQVDSQVTMMFWYRQQPGQSLTLIATANQGSEATYESGFVIDKFPISRPNLTFSTLTVSNMSPEDSSIYLCSVLQGANTEAFFGQGTRLTVV.

Concerning this clone: At the DNA level, this CDR3 is encoded by other sequences in the same sample as well. The V call is TRBV6-5, the J call TRBJ2-1, with a weak D call TRBD2 (6 bases). Between the trimmed V and J ends, which lost 7 bases and 1 base, there was a span of 11 bases. Germline V gene sequence: CDR1 MNHEY, CDR2 SVGAGI. The CDR3 is made up of 14 amino acids. Here the CDR3 reads CASTERASYNEQFF. The CDR3 DNA sequence: TGTGCCAGCACCGAGCGGGCTTCCTACAATGAGCAGTTCTTC.

This clone was found once. This chain joins TRBV19 and TRBJ2-2; the match to TRBD2 covers 7 bases. CDR1 and CDR2 (germline): LNHDA, SQIVND (reference sequence). The V segment lost 7 bases and the J segment 5 bases; nucleotides outside the gene matches: 10. The CDR3 loop spans 15 amino acids. The CDR3 is CASNRAGAGTGELFF. Written as DNA, the CDR3 is TGTGCCAGTAATAGGGCCGGAGCGGGGACCGGGGAGCTGTTTTTT.

V gene TRBV29-1 combines with J gene TRBJ1-2; D not certain. This CDR3 is 13 amino acids long. The V gene lost 1 base and the J gene lost 8 bases, with 14 bases spanning the gap. Per the germline V gene, CDR1 is SQVTM and CDR2 is ANQGSEA. The CDR3 nucleotides are TGCAGCGTTGAAGGAATCGGGGTTCAGGGCTACACCTTC. Residues: CSVEGIGVQGYTF.

This clone came up once. This rearrangement joins TRBV6-2 or TRBV6-3 to TRBJ1-5; TRBD1 aligns across 7 bases. The junction had 5 bases not matched to a gene; V was cut back by 0 bases and J by 9 bases. CDR3 size: 14 residues. CDR1 and CDR2 (germline): MNHEY, SVGEGT. The DNA of the CDR3 is TGTGCCAGCAGTTACTCGAAAGGGGGCACGCCCCAGCATTTT. This encodes CASSYSKGGTPQHF.

The V and J genes are TRBV4-1 and TRBJ2-1, with TRBD1 matching over 9 bases. This CDR3 is 17 amino acids long. The germline CDR1 and CDR2 sequences are MGHRA and YSYEKL. V lost 1 base and J lost 9; bases outside the gene matches: 13. The CDR3 region is CASSQVGTGKLETEQFF. The CDR3 nucleotides read TGCGCCAGCAGCCAAGTAGGGACAGGGAAGCTTGAGACTGAGCAGTTCTTC.

DNA of the CDR3: TGTGCCAGTAGCCGAGGACTAGCCTCTTACGAGCAGTACTTC. Protein: CASSRGLASYEQYF. V is TRBV19 and J is TRBJ2-7; 8 positions match TRBD2. Germline V gives CDR1 LNHDA, CDR2 SQIVND (reference sequence). The CDR3 contains 14 residues. The V and J ends lost 6 bases and 4 bases, in that order; junction bases with no gene match: 8.

This rearrangement joins TRBV7-9 to TRBJ2-1, with 12 bases matching TRBD2. Germline loops: CDR1 SEHNR, CDR2 FQNEAQ (reference sequence). The CDR3 has 17 residues. Trimming removed 2 bases from V and 8 bases from J; junction bases left unmatched: 10. In nucleotides, the CDR3 is TGTGCCAGCAGCTTAAGGACTAGCGGGGTGGCCGGCGATGAGCAGTTCTTC. This encodes CASSLRTSGVAGDEQFF. Together with reference TRBV7-9 and TRBJ2-1, the CDR3 gives the full variable domain: DTGVSQNPRHKITKRGQNVTFRCDPISEHNRLYWYRQTLGQGPEFLTYFQNEAQLEKSRLLSDRFSAERPKGSFSTLEIQRTEQGDSAMYLCASSLRTSGVAGDEQFFGPGTRLTVL.

This chain connects TRBV4-1 to TRBJ2-1; D perhaps matches TRBD2 (5 bases). V was cut by 4 bases and J by 2 bases, with 24 bases left in between. The CDR3 contains 19 residues. Germline loops: CDR1 MGHRA, CDR2 YSYEKL. The CDR3 bases are TGCGCCAGCAGCCCACGAAAGGCCCCTATAGCGTCCCCCTACAATGAGCAGTTCTTC. Translated: CASSPRKAPIASPYNEQFF.

The chain recombines TRBV20-1 with TRBJ2-7, with 10 bases aligning to TRBD1. Germline values: CDR1 DFQATT, CDR2 SNEGSKA (reference sequence). The CDR3 has 17 amino acids. Unmatched junction bases numbered 11, after V lost 3 bases and J lost 0 bases. The CDR3 is CSASGTGAASSSYEQYF. CDR3 nucleotide sequence: TGCAGTGCTAGTGGGACAGGGGCCGCGTCGAGCTCCTACGAGCAGTACTTC.

This chain links TRBV29-1 with TRBJ1-2; 8 bases are shared with TRBD1. Trimming at V came to 7 bases and at J to 8 bases, leaving 9 bases not matched to a gene. In germline, CDR1 is SQVTM, CDR2 ANQGSEA. The CDR3 has 12 amino acids. The CDR3 sequence: CSAERDRGGYTF. For the CDR3, the DNA is TGCAGCGCCGAGCGTGACAGGGGAGGCTACACCTTC.

This sequence joins TRBV5-5 and TRBJ2-5; possible D gene TRBD2, 7 bases. The CDR3 length is 15 residues. Germline loops: CDR1 SGHKS, CDR2 YYEKEE (reference sequence). Trimming took 2 bases from V and 5 from J, leaving 16 bases between them. CDR3 nucleotide sequence: TGTGCCAGCAGCTTAGGTGCGGGGGCTGGGGAGACCCAGTACTTC. This encodes CASSLGAGAGETQYF.

The V gene is TRBV7-3, the J gene TRBJ2-1, with 9 bases matching TRBD2. The trim removed 0 bases at V and 9 bases at J, leaving 6 bases unmatched. The V gene's germline CDR1 is SGHTA and CDR2 FQGTGA. The CDR3 has 15 amino acids. The CDR3 loop is CASSLTAASGTEQFF. CDR3 DNA: TGTGCCAGCAGCTTAACCGCGGCTAGCGGGACTGAGCAGTTCTTC.

This chain connects TRBV3-1 (or the pseudogene TRBV3-2) to TRBJ2-7; 10 bases fit TRBD1. V lost 3 bases, J lost 7 bases, and 6 bases stayed unmatched. The V gene's germline CDR1 is LGHDT and CDR2 YNNKEL (reference sequence). The CDR3 spans 14 residues. The CDR3, as DNA: TGTGCCAGCAGCCATAGGACAGGGGGTGGTGAGCAGTACTTC. It codes for CASSHRTGGGEQYF.

This chain connects TRBV4-3 to TRBJ2-7; D is possibly TRBD1 (5 bases). Germline assignment: CDR1 LGHNA and CDR2 YSLEER. Between the trimmed V and J ends, which lost 2 bases and 4 bases, there was a span of 12 bases. CDR3 size: 14 residues. The CDR3 DNA is TGCGCCAGCAGCCAAAGAGGCAGGGCTTACGAGCAGTACTTC. It specifies CASSQRGRAYEQYF.